The source of this T cell receptor beta chain is a study of cytomegalovirus exposure and HLA in healthy donors. About the research overall: Out of 398 genotyped donors, roughly 78% belonged to the Caucasian-associated ancestry cluster.

Study conclusions and caveats: In presence/absence analyses, roughly uniform sequencing depth across donors was assumed. Earlier findings revealed that most TCR beta V segments proved productive either about 87% or about 30% of the time. One variant, a missense change in DCLRE1C, was linked in a later analysis to TCR beta V- and J-gene trimming.

The PCR had 60 Vbeta and 13 Jbeta primers. Sequencing was performed with immunoSEQ multiplex PCR; in TCRdb, only in-frame clones are kept and a portion is missing. The profile shows some 110,000 clones, approximately 70% of them singletons. This clone has more than one count but fewer than ten. Its target is not known. The V end lost 4 bases, the J end lost 0 bases, and 13 bases lay between the germline ends. The germline gives CDR1 SGHRS, CDR2 YFSETQ. This CDR3 contains 15 residues. The genes are TRBV5-1 and TRBJ1-2; D may be TRBD1 (5 bases). Sequences were obtained from PBMCs. This clonotype was obtained from a boy aged 10-17 years in good health and CMV-seronegative. CDR3 DNA: TGCGCCAGCAGCCCGGGGGATAATTCTAACTATGGCTACACCTTC. This codes for CASSPGDNSNYGYTF.